This passage covers 13 T cell receptor beta chains from one sample sequenced in a study of blood T cell repertoires in COVID-19. Assay used: immunoSEQ multiplex PCR; TCRdb lists only in-frame clones, some missing. The table includes approximately 170,000 clones, about 85% detected once. Sequenced sample: peripheral blood. The receptor source for this set is a man in his sixties who had recovered from COVID-19.

This clone appeared a few times. The V gene is TRBV25-1, the J gene TRBJ1-6; D possibly corresponds to TRBD1 (6 bases). The CDR3 sequence is 13 residues long. CDR1 and CDR2 (germline): MGHDK, SYGVNS. Trimming shortened V by 4 bases and J by 8 bases, and 9 bases separated the two germline ends. This CDR3 reads CASSAQGYSPLHF. As DNA, the CDR3 is TGTGCCAGCAGTGCACAGGGATATTCACCCCTCCACTTT.

The CDR3: CARQAGGILGQYF. The DNA for the CDR3 is TGTGCCAGGCAAGCGGGGGGCATCTTAGGGCAGTACTTC. This chain links TRBV19 with TRBJ2-7; 9 bases align to TRBD2. The CDR3 has 13 residues. Germline V lookup: CDR1 LNHDA, CDR2 SQIVND (reference sequence). The junction had 12 bases not matched to a gene; V was cut back by 9 bases and J by 9 bases.

This clone appeared a single time. The V and J genes are TRBV19 and TRBJ2-5; D is possibly TRBD1 (6 bases). CDR1 and CDR2 (germline): LNHDA, SQIVND (reference sequence). This CDR3 is built from 15 residues. V lost 4 bases, J lost 1 base, and 13 bases lay in between. CDR3 bases: TGTGCCAGTAGTACCCAAGCGACAGGCCAAGAGACCCAGTACTTC. As protein: CASSTQATGQETQYF.

The CDR3: CASSKQLAGGPNADTQYF. CDR3 DNA sequence: TGTGCCAGCAGCAAGCAGTTAGCGGGGGGGCCTAATGCCGATACGCAGTATTTT. This chain uses TRBV5-4 with TRBJ2-3; 11 nucleotides line up with TRBD2. The CDR3 has 18 amino acids. V shed 4 bases, J shed 6 bases, and the junction held 16 bases outside the gene matches. Germline CDR1 reads SGHNT; CDR2 reads YYREEE (reference sequence). The variable domain in full, completed from reference TRBV5-4 and TRBJ2-3, reads ETGVTQSPTHLIKTRGQQVTLRCSSQSGHNTVSWYQQALGQGPQFIFQYYREEENGRGNFPPRFSGLQFPNYSSELNVNALELDDSALYLCASSKQLAGGPNADTQYFGPGTRLTVL.

This clone has just a few counts. The V gene is TRBV7-8, the J gene TRBJ2-3, with a tentative D call TRBD2 (5 bases). The V end was cut by 6 bases, the J end by 0 bases, with 10 bases between. The CDR3 is made up of 14 amino acids. Germline CDR1 is SGHVS and CDR2 is FQNEAQ. The CDR3 is CASRERVSTDTQYF. Written as DNA, the CDR3 is TGTGCCAGCAGAGAGAGGGTTAGCACAGATACGCAGTATTTT.

The genes are TRBV18 and TRBJ2-3; perhaps TRBD2 as D (6 bases). Trimming shortened V by 4 bases and J by 1 base, and 12 bases separated the two germline ends. Germline V lookup: CDR1 KGHSH, CDR2 LQKENI. The CDR3 sequence is 15 residues long. CDR3 nucleotides: TGTGCCAGCTCACGCCGGGAGTGGCGCACAGATACGCAGTATTTT. Its protein product is CASSRREWRTDTQYF.

CDR3 amino acids: CASSQGVDYGYTF. CDR3 coding DNA: TGTGCCAGCAGTCAGGGGGTTGACTATGGCTACACCTTC. The gene calls are TRBV7-2 and TRBJ1-2; 7 nucleotides line up with TRBD1. The CDR3 runs 13 residues. Germline V lookup: CDR1 SGHTA, CDR2 FQGNSA. The ends lost 6 bases at V and 3 bases at J; junction bases unmatched: 4. Full variable domain (outside the CDR3, taken from reference TRBV7-2 and TRBJ1-2): GAGVSQSPSNKVTEKGKDVELRCDPISGHTALYWYRQSLGQGLEFLIYFQGNSAPDKSGLPSDRFSAERTGGSVSTLTIQRTQQEDSAVYLCASSQGVDYGYTFGSGTRLTVV.

The CDR3 sequence: CASSTAGTGGEKLFF. In DNA, the CDR3 is TGTGCCAGTAGTACGGCCGGGACAGGGGGTGAAAAACTGTTTTTT. The rearrangement joins TRBV19 to TRBJ1-4; 11 bases are a match to TRBD1. J was trimmed by 7 bases and V by 4 bases; bases with no gene match: 5. CDR3 size: 15 residues. Germline values: CDR1 LNHDA, CDR2 SQIVND (reference sequence).

CDR3 bases: TGTGCCAGCAGTCCCGGAGGGAACTCACCCCTCCACTTT. It encodes CASSPGGNSPLHF. The genes are TRBV12-3 or TRBV12-4 and TRBJ1-6; no definite D call. V gave up 5 bases and J gave up 10 bases, with 12 bases separating them. CDR3 length: 13 residues.

The genes are TRBV12-3 or TRBV12-4 and TRBJ2-7; D is undetermined. CDR3 length: 12 amino acids. V lost 3 bases and J lost 5, with 8 bases in between. CDR3 protein: CASSLAGHEQYF. CDR3 nucleotide sequence: TGTGCCAGCAGTTTGGCAGGTCACGAGCAGTACTTC.

The chain is built from TRBV4-3 and TRBJ1-2; D uncertain. The CDR3 extends over 15 amino acids. The V gene lost 0 bases and the J gene lost 4 bases, with 12 bases spanning the gap. The germline gives CDR1 LGHNA, CDR2 YSLEER. The CDR3 reads CASSQDSQSFYGYTF. The CDR3 nucleotides read TGCGCCAGCAGCCAAGATTCCCAATCATTCTATGGCTACACCTTC.

The V and J genes are TRBV9 and TRBJ2-3; perhaps TRBD2 as D (6 bases). Germline assignment: CDR1 SGDLS and CDR2 YYNGEE. V lost 4 bases and J lost 5, with 17 bases in between. CDR3 size: 15 residues. The CDR3 spells CASSTDGGDEDTQYF. CDR3 coding DNA: TGTGCCAGCAGCACCGACGGAGGGGACGAAGATACGCAGTATTTT.

The chain joins TRBV7-9 to TRBJ2-5; D might be TRBD2 (6 bases). Trimming stripped 5 bases from V and 5 bases from J, with 21 bases between. CDR1 is SEHNR, CDR2 FQNEAQ, per germline (reference sequence). The CDR3 contains 16 residues. The CDR3 region has the DNA TGTGCCAGCAGCAGGGAAGGCGGGGCCGGCAGGGAGACCCAGTACTTC. It is translated as CASSREGGAGRETQYF. Based on the CDR3 plus reference TRBV7-9 and TRBJ2-5, the full variable domain is DTGVSQNPRHKITKRGQNVTFRCDPISEHNRLYWYRQTLGQGPEFLTYFQNEAQLEKSRLLSDRFSAERPKGSFSTLEIQRTEQGDSAMYLCASSREGGAGRETQYFGPGTRLLVL.